The 13 T cell receptor beta chains listed next were all sequenced from one sample in a study of blood T cell repertoires in COVID-19. The protocol was immunoSEQ multiplex PCR, while the TCRdb copy is restricted to in-frame clones and leaves out a portion. Of around 390,000 clones in the sample, around 87% were seen once. Sample: PBMCs or T cells enriched from blood (not recorded which). These receptor sequences come from a woman in her fifties or sixties who had recovered from COVID-19.

A word on this clone: The same CDR3 arises from other DNA sequences in this sample as well. The chain joins TRBV10-2 to TRBJ1-5, with a tentative D call TRBD1 (5 bases). Germline V gene sequence: CDR1 WSHSY, CDR2 SAAADI. The CDR3 is 13 residues long. Trimming stripped 5 bases from V and 7 bases from J, with 12 bases between. CDR3 region: CASSLPGGQPQHF. CDR3 sequence (DNA): TGCGCCAGCAGTTTGCCTGGGGGGCAGCCCCAGCATTTT.

This chain uses TRBV19 with TRBJ1-4; tentatively, D is TRBD1 (5 bases). The CDR3 has 12 amino acids. The germline V gene has CDR1 LNHDA and CDR2 SQIVND (reference sequence). CDR3 residues: CATGGSREKLFF. In nucleotides, the CDR3 is TGTGCTACGGGGGGGTCGCGAGAAAAACTGTTTTTT. Using reference TRBV19 and TRBJ1-4 for the parts outside the CDR3, the full variable domain is DGGITQSPKYLFRKEGQNVTLSCEQNLNHDAMYWYRQDPGQGLRLIYYSQIVNDFQKGDIAEGYSVSREKKESFPLTVTSAQKNPTAFYLCATGGSREKLFFGSGTQLSVL.

CDR3 nucleotides: TGTGCCAGCAGTTATGAAAGCAAGACCGGGGAGCTGTTTTTT. Its translation is CASSYESKTGELFF. This chain links TRBV6-5 with TRBJ2-2; no firm D call. The germline V gene has CDR1 MNHEY and CDR2 SVGAGI. There are 14 residues in the CDR3. Trimming removed 3 bases at V and 5 bases at J, with 10 bases between.

This chain connects TRBV9 to TRBJ2-7; 10 positions agree with TRBD2. The V segment lost 4 bases and the J segment 2 bases; nucleotides outside the gene matches: 6. Germline V gene sequence: CDR1 SGDLS, CDR2 YYNGEE. This CDR3 has 15 residues. The CDR3 loop reads CASSLSSGGPYEQYF. DNA for the CDR3: TGTGCCAGCAGCCTAAGTAGCGGGGGGCCCTACGAGCAGTACTTC.

This clone was found a few times. This chain links TRBV7-9 with TRBJ1-1, with D possibly TRBD1 on 6 matching bases. The V end was cut by 5 bases, the J end by 6 bases, with 25 bases between. In germline, CDR1 is SEHNR, CDR2 FQNEAQ (reference sequence). The CDR3 totals 17 residues. The CDR3 DNA is TGTGCCAGCAGCCCATACTCAGGGGTTTTGTTGGTACCTGAAGCTTTCTTT. Translation: CASSPYSGVLLVPEAFF.

The rearrangement joins TRBV30 to TRBJ2-7, with 10 bases fitting TRBD1. Germline assignment: CDR1 GTSNPN and CDR2 SVGIG (reference sequence). V trimming: 8 bases; J trimming: 7 bases; junction bases outside the gene matches: 8. There are 12 residues in the CDR3. The CDR3 spells CAGQGQGIEQYF. The CDR3 nucleotides read TGTGCCGGACAGGGACAGGGGATTGAGCAGTACTTC.

This clone was detected once. This chain links TRBV5-1 with TRBJ2-2, with 11 bases that match TRBD2. The junction had 1 base not matched to a gene; V was cut back by 5 bases and J by 7 bases. This CDR3 is built from 13 residues. CDR1 is SGHRS, CDR2 YFSETQ, per germline. CDR3 sequence (DNA): TGCGCCAGCAGGGGACTAGCGGACGGGGAGCTGTTTTTT. Translating gives CASRGLADGELFF.

This chain links TRBV6-5 with TRBJ2-7; 10 positions agree with TRBD2. V lost 5 bases and J lost 5; bases outside the gene matches: 9. The CDR3 has 15 residues. Germline V gene sequence: CDR1 MNHEY, CDR2 SVGAGI. This chain's CDR3 is CASSPELAGLDEQYF. CDR3 coding DNA: TGTGCCAGCAGTCCGGAACTAGCGGGGTTGGACGAGCAGTACTTC.

The J gene is TRBJ2-3, the V gene TRBV24-1, with a possible D match to TRBD2 (5 bases). The ends were cut back, 5 bases at V and 2 bases at J, with 10 bases in the middle. Germline CDR1 reads KGHDR; CDR2 reads SFDVKD. The CDR3 length is 14 residues. The chain's CDR3 is CATSGGSDTDTQYF. The CDR3 region has the DNA TGTGCCACCAGTGGCGGTAGCGACACAGATACGCAGTATTTT.

This chain connects TRBV5-6 to TRBJ1-5; 8 bases align to TRBD1. The CDR3 has 18 amino acids. With 0 bases clipped from V and 2 bases from J, the junction kept 10 bases outside the gene matches. From germline, CDR1 is SGHDT and CDR2 YYEEEE. CDR3 bases: TGTGCCAGCAGCTTGGCGGGACAGGCTTCAAGGGGCAATCAGCCCCAGCATTTT. It codes for CASSLAGQASRGNQPQHF.

The chain uses TRBV3-1 (or the pseudogene TRBV3-2) and TRBJ1-2; possible D gene TRBD1, 5 bases. The germline V gene encodes CDR1 LGHDT and CDR2 YNNKEL (reference sequence). This CDR3 is 15 amino acids long. Trimming shortened V by 2 bases and J by 6 bases, and 16 bases separated the two germline ends. CDR3 bases: TGTGCCAGCAGCCAACACGGCGGGACTTCTAATGGCTACACCTTC. This sequence encodes CASSQHGGTSNGYTF.

The rearrangement joins TRBV7-2 to TRBJ2-2, with 10 bases identical to TRBD2. The CDR3 is 16 residues long. The germline CDR1 and CDR2 sequences are SGHTA and FQGNSA. V shed 1 base, J shed 1 base, and the junction held 0 bases outside the gene matches. This CDR3 is CASSLVAGGNTGELFF. The CDR3 nucleotides are TGTGCCAGCAGCTTAGTAGCGGGGGGGAACACCGGGGAGCTGTTTTTT.

CDR3 sequence reads: CATEGASYNSPLHF. CDR3 sequence (DNA): TGTGCCACAGAGGGGGCCTCCTATAATTCACCCCTCCACTTT. The V gene is TRBV30, the J gene TRBJ1-6; the match to TRBD1 covers 7 bases. The ends lost 8 bases at V and 0 bases at J; junction bases unmatched: 4. The CDR3 contains 14 residues. Per the germline V gene, CDR1 is GTSNPN and CDR2 is SVGIG (reference sequence).